What follows are 29 T cell receptor beta chains derived from one specimen sequenced in a study of Ad26.COV2.S vaccination and SARS-CoV-2 variants. Profiled with immunoSEQ multiplex PCR; TCRdb holds only in-frame clones, not every one. This sample has more than 300,000 clones, with more than 70% found just once. Treatment: 15 to 20 received Ad26.COV2.S at low or high dose, single or two shots; about 5 received placebo; per-sample allocation not given. The samples date from day 63 after the first vaccine or placebo injection. The sequencing here drew on peripheral blood, taken in a trial of Ad26.COV2.S vaccine versus placebo. The receptors stem from a person aged 18 to 65 who received the Ad26.COV2.S COVID-19 vaccine or a placebo.

V and J are TRBV13 and TRBJ1-3; D remains unclear. This CDR3 contains 11 residues. The V gene lost 3 bases and the J gene lost 4 bases, with 1 base spanning the gap. Germline V CDR1 and CDR2: PRHDT, FYEKMQ (reference sequence). CDR3 sequence reads: CASSLGNTIYF. CDR3 nucleotides: TGTGCCAGCAGCTTGGGAAACACCATATATTTT.

The gene calls are TRBV15 and TRBJ2-2; 9 bases match TRBD1. Germline V gene data show CDR1 as LNHNV and CDR2 as YYDKDF (reference sequence). The CDR3 length is 17 residues. V dropped 0 bases and J dropped 2; count of bases not matched to a gene: 4. CDR3 sequence (DNA): TGTGCCACCAGCAGAGATTGGGGACAGGGAAACACCGGGGAGCTGTTTTTT. This encodes CATSRDWGQGNTGELFF.

The chain combines TRBV7-2 with TRBJ2-6; TRBD2 matches 8 bases. CDR1 is SGHTA and CDR2 is FQGNSA in the germline V gene. The CDR3 totals 17 residues. J was trimmed by 0 bases and V by 5 bases; bases with no gene match: 6. CDR3 bases: TGTGCCAGCAGCCCCGGGGGGGGGAGCTCTGGGGCCAACGTCCTGACTTTC. This sequence encodes CASSPGGGSSGANVLTF. Based on the CDR3 plus reference TRBV7-2 and TRBJ2-6, the full variable domain is GAGVSQSPSNKVTEKGKDVELRCDPISGHTALYWYRQSLGQGLEFLIYFQGNSAPDKSGLPSDRFSAERTGGSVSTLTIQRTQQEDSAVYLCASSPGGGSSGANVLTFGAGSRLTVL.

This clone showed up many times. The rearrangement uses TRBV29-1 and TRBJ1-2; TRBD1 aligns across 9 bases. The J segment lost 5 bases and the V segment lost 3 bases, leaving 7 bases of the junction unmatched. Germline lookup yields CDR1 SQVTM and CDR2 ANQGSEA. The CDR3 sequence is 14 residues long. CDR3: CSVESGTGWYGYTF. In DNA, the CDR3 is TGCAGCGTTGAGTCCGGGACAGGGTGGTATGGCTACACCTTC.

The chain combines TRBV19 with TRBJ2-2; 12 bases align to TRBD2. This CDR3 contains 14 residues. V was pared by 7 bases and J by 5 bases, with 2 bases of the junction left unmatched. Germline CDR1 is LNHDA and CDR2 is SQIVND (reference sequence). The chain's CDR3 is CASNGLAGTGELFF. The DNA for the CDR3 is TGTGCCAGTAACGGACTAGCGGGGACCGGGGAGCTGTTTTTT.

The chain is built from TRBV6-2 or TRBV6-3 and TRBJ1-6, with D uncertain. CDR3 length: 16 amino acids. The germline gives CDR1 MNHEY, CDR2 SVGEGT. V lost 2 bases, J lost 10 bases, and 18 bases lay in between. CDR3 bases: TGTGCCAGCAGTTACGGGTTAGCGTTCCGGGGATCACCCCTCCACTTT. Its protein product is CASSYGLAFRGSPLHF.

This clone was counted a few times. V usage is TRBV19 and J usage is TRBJ1-1; tentative D call: TRBD1 (5 bases). Germline assignment: CDR1 LNHDA and CDR2 SQIVND (reference sequence). The CDR3 totals 14 residues. The V gene lost 5 bases and the J gene lost 0 bases, with 10 bases spanning the gap. DNA for the CDR3: TGTGCCAGTAGTGATGGAGGGGTGAACACTGAAGCTTTCTTT. Amino acid sequence: CASSDGGVNTEAFF.

The chain links TRBV7-2 to TRBJ2-1; tentative D call: TRBD2 (5 bases). This CDR3 has 17 residues. V was trimmed by 1 base and J by 8 bases, leaving 21 bases between them. Germline values: CDR1 SGHTA, CDR2 FQGNSA. The CDR3 bases are TGTGCCAGCAGCTTAGTTGTGCGAGGGTCTTCCGGGCATGAGCAGTTCTTC. The encoded protein is CASSLVVRGSSGHEQFF.

J is TRBJ1-2 and V is TRBV10-3; 7 nucleotides agree with TRBD1. The V gene's germline CDR1 is ENHRY and CDR2 SYGVKD. The length of the CDR3 is 18 residues. Germline trimming cut 2 bases from V and 5 bases from J; bases unmatched to any gene: 17. The CDR3 protein is CAISEPMDRSLISYGYTF. In DNA form, the CDR3 reads TGTGCCATCAGTGAGCCGATGGACAGGTCTCTTATCTCTTATGGCTACACCTTC.

The chain combines TRBV5-1 with TRBJ1-1; 8 bases are shared with TRBD1. The ends lost 4 bases at V and 4 bases at J; junction bases unmatched: 6. CDR1 and CDR2 from the germline V gene are SGHRS and YFSETQ. The CDR3 is 14 amino acids. CDR3 DNA sequence: TGCGCCAGCAGCGATCGACAGGGGATCACTGAAGCTTTCTTT. Translating it yields CASSDRQGITEAFF.

The V gene is TRBV18, the J gene TRBJ1-1; D is unresolved. V lost 5 bases, J lost 2 bases, and 15 bases lay in between. The CDR3 is 15 residues long. Germline assignment: CDR1 KGHSH and CDR2 LQKENI. The CDR3 DNA is TGTGCCAGCTCAGTCCTCGGGGTCGATAACACTGAAGCTTTCTTT. It specifies CASSVLGVDNTEAFF.

V gene TRBV4-2 combines with J gene TRBJ2-7; D unclear. This CDR3 spans 16 amino acids. V was cut by 1 base and J by 0 bases, with 13 bases left in between. Germline V gene data show CDR1 as LGHNA and CDR2 as YNFKEQ. The CDR3 region has the DNA TGTGCCAGCAGCCAAGGCTTGGTCCGATCCTCCTACGAGCAGTACTTC. This gives the protein CASSQGLVRSSYEQYF.

The chain carries TRBV6-2 or TRBV6-3 and TRBJ1-6; TRBD1 matches at 8 bases. The germline V gene encodes CDR1 MNHEY and CDR2 SVGEGT. V lost 6 bases to trimming and J lost 7 bases; unmatched junction nucleotides: 2. The CDR3 length is 13 residues. The CDR3 DNA reads TGTGCCAGCAGCAACAGGGGGAATTCACCCCTCCACTTT. Translating it yields CASSNRGNSPLHF.

The J gene is TRBJ1-1, the V gene TRBV6-1; D perhaps matches TRBD1 (5 bases). CDR1 is MNHNS, CDR2 SASEGT, per germline. The CDR3 loop spans 15 amino acids. The germline V and J ends were trimmed by 3 bases and 1 base, with 12 bases remaining between them. In DNA, the CDR3 is TGTGCCAGCAGTGAGGTAGCGGGGCAGAACACTGAAGCTTTCTTT. This codes for CASSEVAGQNTEAFF.

This clone was seen just once. This sequence joins TRBV4-1 and TRBJ2-2, with a tentative D call TRBD1 (6 bases). The CDR3 spans 17 residues. V was trimmed by 1 base and J by 8 bases, leaving 20 bases between them. Germline assignment: CDR1 MGHRA and CDR2 YSYEKL. This CDR3 reads CASSQGPWDTLGGELFF. CDR3 coding DNA: TGCGCCAGCAGCCAAGGTCCGTGGGACACGTTGGGTGGGGAGCTGTTTTTT.

This chain uses TRBV2 with TRBJ1-1; D not certain. Germline V gene sequence: CDR1 SNHLY, CDR2 FYNNEI. Trimming took 5 bases from V and 1 from J, leaving 11 bases between them. The CDR3 covers 14 residues. The CDR3 sequence: CASSSGRRNTEAFF. CDR3 DNA: TGTGCCAGCAGTTCCGGACGTAGGAACACTGAAGCTTTCTTT. Filled out from reference TRBV2 and TRBJ1-1, the complete variable domain reads EPEVTQTPSHQVTQMGQEVILRCVPISNHLYFYWYRQILGQKVEFLVSFYNNEISEKSEIFDDQFSVERPDGSNFTLKIRSTKLEDSAMYFCASSSGRRNTEAFFGQGTRLTVV.

This clone was seen many times. Other DNA sequences in the sample encode the same CDR3. The V gene is TRBV15, the J gene TRBJ1-5; D not certain. CDR1 and CDR2 from the germline V gene are LNHNV and YYDKDF (reference sequence). This CDR3 has 12 amino acids. Deletions cut 0 bases from V and 4 bases from J, with 1 base between. The CDR3 sequence: CATSRDNQPQHF. CDR3 in DNA: TGTGCCACCAGCAGAGATAATCAGCCCCAGCATTTT.

The chain uses TRBV18 and TRBJ2-1; 14 nucleotides match TRBD2. Germline lookup yields CDR1 KGHSH and CDR2 LQKENI. Germline trimming cut 0 bases from V and 5 bases from J; bases unmatched to any gene: 3. CDR3 length: 17 residues. The CDR3 sequence: CASSPPGLAGGNNEQFF. Written as DNA, the CDR3 is TGTGCCAGCTCACCACCCGGACTAGCGGGGGGTAACAATGAGCAGTTCTTC. The entire variable domain, with the rest obtained from reference TRBV18 and TRBJ2-1, is as follows: NAGVMQNPRHLVRRRGQEARLRCSPMKGHSHVYWYRQLPEEGLKFMVYLQKENIIDESGMPKERFSAEFPKEGPSILRIQQVVRGDSAAYFCASSPPGLAGGNNEQFFGPGTRLTVL.

The V gene is TRBV18, the J gene TRBJ2-7; no firm D call. V dropped 0 bases and J dropped 4 bases, with 13 bases sitting between them. There are 15 residues in the CDR3. The germline V gene has CDR1 KGHSH and CDR2 LQKENI. The DNA for the CDR3 is TGTGCCAGCTCACCACCGTCAACAATCCCATACGAGCAGTACTTC. Translating it yields CASSPPSTIPYEQYF.

The J gene is TRBJ1-6, the V gene TRBV27; D is unresolved. Trimming stripped 0 bases from V and 8 bases from J, with 11 bases between. This CDR3 is built from 15 residues. The germline V gene encodes CDR1 MNHEY and CDR2 SMNVEV (reference sequence). The CDR3 DNA is TGTGCCAGCAGTTTATCGTGGAGTCTCCATTCACCCCTCCACTTT. Its protein is CASSLSWSLHSPLHF.

The rearrangement uses TRBV3-1 (or the pseudogene TRBV3-2) and TRBJ2-2; 11 nucleotides align to TRBD2. The CDR3 loop spans 19 amino acids. The germline V gene encodes CDR1 LGHDT and CDR2 YNNKEL (reference sequence). Trimming at V came to 5 bases and at J to 5 bases, leaving 16 bases not matched to a gene. The CDR3 DNA follows: TGTGCCAGCAGCTCAGCTAGCGGGGGGCGGGGAAAAAGGACCGGGGAGCTGTTTTTT. Protein: CASSSASGGRGKRTGELFF.

This chain links TRBV29-1 with TRBJ2-1; D may be TRBD1 or TRBD2 (5 bases each). V gave up 7 bases and J gave up 0 bases, with 10 bases separating them. The CDR3 sequence is 13 residues long. Germline CDR1 SQVTM, CDR2 ANQGSEA. This CDR3 reads CSAGQSSYNEQFF. The CDR3 bases are TGCAGCGCGGGGCAGAGCTCCTACAATGAGCAGTTCTTC.

The CDR3 DNA sequence: TGTGCCAGCAGCTTGGGTAGGGTCTGGAACACTGAAGCTTTCTTT. Translated, it gives CASSLGRVWNTEAFF. The genes are TRBV5-6 and TRBJ1-1; no clear D. Germline V gene sequence: CDR1 SGHDT, CDR2 YYEEEE. The V end lost 0 bases, the J end lost 1 base, and 10 bases lay between the germline ends. The CDR3 length is 15 residues.

The rearrangement uses TRBV7-9 and TRBJ1-1; tentatively, D is TRBD1 (5 bases). The germline gives CDR1 SEHNR, CDR2 FQNEAQ (reference sequence). V was cut by 2 bases and J by 1 base, with 8 bases left in between. This CDR3 spans 14 amino acids. The CDR3 sequence: CASSLTTGNTEAFF. The CDR3 DNA follows: TGTGCCAGCAGCTTAACCACAGGGAACACTGAAGCTTTCTTT.

The chain combines TRBV18 with TRBJ2-1; TRBD2 matches at 8 bases. V dropped 2 bases and J dropped 3; count of bases not matched to a gene: 9. The CDR3 has 17 amino acids. CDR1 and CDR2 (germline): KGHSH, LQKENI. The CDR3 region is CASSPISGGIYYNEQFF. CDR3 coding DNA: TGTGCCAGCTCACCAATCAGCGGGGGAATATACTACAATGAGCAGTTCTTC.

The chain is built from TRBV4-3 and TRBJ2-7; 8 bases agree with TRBD1. Germline-derived CDR1 and CDR2 are LGHNA and YSLEER. With V trimmed by 1 base and J by 0 bases, 5 bases remained unmatched. There are 16 residues in the CDR3. The CDR3 bases are TGCGCCAGCAGCCAAGCCTTGGACAGGGTCTCCTACGAGCAGTACTTC. It translates to CASSQALDRVSYEQYF.

V and J are TRBV3-1 (or the pseudogene TRBV3-2) and TRBJ1-1; D unresolved. Germline V gene sequence: CDR1 LGHDT, CDR2 YNNKEL (reference sequence). Trimming left V 1 base short and J 0 bases short, with 15 bases between. This CDR3 has 17 residues. The CDR3 nucleotides are TGTGCCAGCAGCCAAGTTTACAGTCTCCACATGAACACTGAAGCTTTCTTT. It translates to CASSQVYSLHMNTEAFF.

The V gene is TRBV6-4, the J gene TRBJ2-3; perhaps D is TRBD1 or TRBD2 (5 bases each). V lost 2 bases, J lost 2 bases, and 8 bases lay in between. The CDR3 covers 14 residues. Germline V gene sequence: CDR1 MRHNA, CDR2 SNTAGT. The CDR3 DNA sequence: TGTGCCAGCAGTGACGGGGGAGACACAGATACGCAGTATTTT. Its protein is CASSDGGDTDTQYF.

This clone was detected only once. This sequence joins TRBV5-1 and TRBJ2-2; D may be TRBD1 (6 bases). Germline CDR1 reads SGHRS; CDR2 reads YFSETQ. Trimming cost V 0 bases and J 1 base, with 13 bases left between them. CDR3 length: 17 amino acids. CDR3 region: CASSLDPQGQNTGELFF. The CDR3 DNA sequence: TGCGCCAGCAGCTTGGACCCACAGGGACAGAACACCGGGGAGCTGTTTTTT.